This is a list of T cell receptor beta chains from one sample in a study of T cell responses to AZD1222 COVID-19 vaccine. Method: immunoSEQ multiplex PCR; TCRdb's copy keeps in-frame clones and lacks some. The sample lists around 110,000 clones; roughly nine tenths were seen once. Specimen: peripheral blood, collected 28 days after the second AZD1222 dose. The receptor set was obtained from an adult who received the AZD1222 COVID-19 vaccine. Both conserved end residues are part of each CDR3. D genes are given only for firm matches. Expanded clones get a size class; other rows say once, few or many, or leave the size out.

size | D | J | V | length | CDR3 | DNA
once | TRBD2 | TRBJ2-1 | TRBV5-6 | 12 | CASSLAGGEQFF | TGTGCCAGCAGCTTGGCGGGAGGTGAGCAGTTCTTC
. | . | TRBJ1-2 | TRBV3-1/TRBV3-2 | 16 | CASSQGGGGSNFGYTF | TGTGCCAGCAGCCAAGGTGGGGGGGGATCAAACTTCGGCTACACCTTC
. | . | TRBJ2-7 | TRBV7-6 | 13 | CASSLELRGEQYF | TGTGCCAGCAGCTTAGAGCTAAGGGGCGAGCAGTACTTC
. | TRBD2 | TRBJ2-5 | TRBV6-1 | 15 | CASSESSGEQETQYF | TGTGCCAGCAGTGAATCTAGCGGGGAACAAGAGACCCAGTACTTC
. | . | TRBJ2-1 | TRBV7-3 | 16 | CASSPNTGYSYNEQFF | TGTGCCAGCAGCCCAAACACTGGATACTCCTACAATGAGCAGTTCTTC
once | . | TRBJ1-1 | TRBV6-5 | 15 | CASSYGGNTNTEAFF | TGTGCCAGCAGTTACGGGGGGAACACGAACACTGAAGCTTTCTTT
. | . | TRBJ1-2 | TRBV28 | 14 | CASSLGAPGYGYTF | TGTGCCAGCAGTTTAGGGGCGCCCGGCTATGGCTACACCTTC
. | . | TRBJ1-5 | TRBV6-5 | 15 | CASTKDRSSNQPQHF | TGTGCCAGCACTAAGGACAGAAGTAGCAATCAGCCCCAGCATTTT
once | . | TRBJ1-2 | TRBV7-9 | 16 | CASSLGPRTGNYGYTF | TGTGCCAGCAGCTTAGGCCCCCGGACCGGTAACTATGGCTACACCTTC
. | . | TRBJ2-4 | TRBV5-1 | 14 | CASSLQAPPAIQYF | TGCGCCAGCAGCTTACAGGCCCCCCCGGCCATTCAGTACTTC
. | TRBD2 | TRBJ2-1 | TRBV18 | 16 | CASSPPGTSGGNEQFF | TGTGCCAGCTCACCACCCGGGACTAGCGGTGGGAATGAGCAGTTCTTC
. | . | TRBJ2-5 | TRBV3-1/TRBV3-2 | 12 | CASKTLEGTQYF | TGTGCCAGCAAGACCCTCGAAGGGACCCAGTACTTC
. | TRBD2 | TRBJ2-1 | TRBV7-3 | 16 | CASSPTLAGGYNEQFF | TGTGCCAGCAGCCCCACTCTAGCGGGAGGGTACAATGAGCAGTTCTTC
. | . | TRBJ1-1 | TRBV6-6 | 15 | CASSYTTGLGTEAFF | TGTGCCAGCAGTTACACGACCGGCCTTGGGACTGAAGCTTTCTTT
. | . | TRBJ2-3 | TRBV24-1 | 14 | CATSDGGSADTQYF | TGTGCCACCAGTGACGGCGGGTCTGCAGATACGCAGTATTTT